A selection of T cell receptor beta chains follows, all from one sample in a study of T cell changes during pregnancy in multiple sclerosis. Assay: immunoSEQ multiplex PCR; the TCRdb copy retains only in-frame clones and omits some. The table lists some 60,000 clones, 80% to 95% of them singletons. The sequencing here drew on peripheral blood, taken in the first trimester of pregnancy. These receptors were taken from a female donor with multiple sclerosis, enrolled in a pregnancy study. CDR3s include the opening cysteine and the closing phenylalanine or tryptophan. The D gene is left open where the match is weak. For some rows the clone size is stated as once, few or many, or as a class when expanded; others skip it.

17	NA	TRBV9	TRBJ1-2	TRBD1	TGTGCCAGCAGCGTAGAACCAGGGGGCATTCCAGCGAATGGCTACACCTTC	CASSVEPGGIPANGYTF
15	NA	TRBV10-3	TRBJ1-5	NA	TGTGCCAGCCTAGGAACAGGGCAGGGGAATCAGCCCCAGCATTTT	CASLGTGQGNQPQHF
13	NA	TRBV19	TRBJ2-7	NA	TGTGCCAGTAGTATCCAGGGGTGGGGCGAGCAGTACTTC	CASSIQGWGEQYF
15	NA	TRBV5-4	TRBJ2-7	NA	TGTGCCAGCAGCTTGGATTCACGCAGGAATGTGGAGCAGTACTTC	CASSLDSRRNVEQYF
14	NA	TRBV13	TRBJ1-1	NA	TGTGCCAGCAGCTTAGACCAGGGTTACACTGAAGCTTTCTTT	CASSLDQGYTEAFF
15	NA	TRBV5-5	TRBJ1-1	NA	TGTGCCAGCAGCTTGCTTCAGGGGTTAAACACTGAAGCTTTCTTT	CASSLLQGLNTEAFF
14	once	TRBV7-2	TRBJ1-4	NA	TGTGCCAGCAGCTCACAGGGCTTTAATGAAAAACTGTTTTTT	CASSSQGFNEKLFF
15	NA	TRBV7-2	TRBJ2-1	TRBD2	TGTGCCAGCAGGCCCCCAGCGGGGGGTTACAATGAGCAGTTCTTC	CASRPPAGGYNEQFF
16	NA	TRBV9	TRBJ2-7	TRBD2	TGTGCCAGCAGCGTAGGAAAGCGGGGGGACATCTACGAGCAGTACTTC	CASSVGKRGDIYEQYF
13	few	TRBV11-2	TRBJ1-1	NA	TGTGCCAGTCTCGAGTTCGGGAACACTGAAGCTTTCTTT	CASLEFGNTEAFF
12	NA	TRBV5-8	TRBJ1-1	NA	TGTGCCAGCAGCTTAAGAGTTTCCGAAGCTTTCTTT	CASSLRVSEAFF
14	once	TRBV7-2	TRBJ1-4	NA	TGTGCCAGCAGCCGCGAGCCAACTAATGAAAAACTGTTTTTT	CASSREPTNEKLFF
13	NA	TRBV14	TRBJ1-6	NA	TGTGCCAGCAGCCGGGGGCTCGATTCACCCCTCCACTTT	CASSRGLDSPLHF
18	NA	TRBV21-1	TRBJ1-1	NA	TGTGCCAGCAGCAAAACAGGGAATTCCCTATTCATGAACACTGAAGCTTTCTTT	CASSKTGNSLFMNTEAFF
16	NA	TRBV7-2	TRBJ1-4	NA	TGTGCCAGCAGCTTAGCGCTCCCAGGGGCTAATGAAAAACTGTTTTTT	CASSLALPGANEKLFF
16	once	TRBV7-3	TRBJ2-1	TRBD1	TGTGCCAGCAGCTTCCCCGGGACAGGGGCATACAATGAGCAGTTCTTC	CASSFPGTGAYNEQFF
15	NA	TRBV10-3	TRBJ2-5	TRBD1	TGTGCCACCCAGGCCACAGGGGAGCGTCGGGAGACCCAGTACTTC	CATQATGERRETQYF
13	NA	TRBV7-3	TRBJ2-2	NA	TGTGCCAGCAGCCGAGACCCACAGGGGGAGCTGTTTTTT	CASSRDPQGELFF
14	NA	TRBV7-2	TRBJ2-5	NA	TGTGCCAGCAGCTTAGCGCGGTACAAAGAGACCCAGTACTTC	CASSLARYKETQYF
15	NA	TRBV5-5	TRBJ1-2	NA	TGTGCCAGCAGCTTGGCCATTCTTGAGGGCTATGGCTACACCTTC	CASSLAILEGYGYTF
17	NA	TRBV5-1	TRBJ1-3	NA	TGCGCCAGCAGCTTGGGGGGCAGAACCACCTCTGGAAACACCATATATTTT	CASSLGGRTTSGNTIYF
14	NA	TRBV4-1	TRBJ1-2	NA	TGCGCCAGCAGCCAAGGCCCGCAGTCCTATGGCTACACCTTC	CASSQGPQSYGYTF
15	NA	TRBV6-5	TRBJ1-1	TRBD1	TGTGCCAGCAGTTACTCGCGACAGGGGTACACTGAAGCTTTCTTT	CASSYSRQGYTEAFF
13	NA	TRBV6-4	TRBJ2-3	NA	TGTGCCAGCAGTGACCCCCCCGCAGATACGCAGTATTTT	CASSDPPADTQYF